This T cell receptor (beta chain) stems from a study of vaccination and CD4 T cells after COVID-19. The Oncomine TCR Beta short-read assay was what sequenced the DNA obtained from cultured CD4+ T cells. TCRdb fed the PCR reads into MiXCR, producing one record per CDR3 protein. The repertoire holds over 20,000 distinct CDR3 sequences, with around three quarters as singletons. Regarding the study as a whole: For convalescent patients, a median about 86% of reactive clones surfaced exclusively after vaccination. Rising from approximately 21 to 38, the median of SARS-CoV-2-reactive clonotypes did not change significantly.

The germline gives CDR1 MNHEY, CDR2 SVGAGI. The CDR3 spans 17 residues. Note on this clonotype: Antigen specificity is unknown. The junction departs from the called germline gene at one end, perhaps through a read error.

Specified treatment: approximately nine-day PBMC culture with coronavirus spike peptide pools or control peptides (ViraFEST assay). The sequencing sample was made of CD4+ T cells from blood, cultured in vitro. The rearrangement links TRBV6-5 to TRBJ2-7; 9 bases line up with TRBD1. The receptor's source is a human donor who had recovered from COVID-19. The CDR3 DNA reads as TGTGCCAGCAGTTACCGGCGGCCGGGACAGGGCAACTACGAGCGGTACTTC. It codes for CASSYRRPGQGNYERYF.